This T cell receptor beta chain was recovered during a study of response to subunit inactivated influenza vaccine. Overall study findings and caveats: Authors suggested seasonal influenza vaccinations each recruit few new T cells.

This clonotype was counted many times. Its antigen is still unknown. V lost 4 bases, J lost 3 bases, and 12 bases lay in between. This CDR3 has 14 amino acids. From the RT-PCR reads, TCRdb called clonotypes with MiXCR, one entry per CDR3 protein. The sample contains some 600,000 distinct CDR3 sequences, approximately 15% of which appear only once. This rearrangement joins TRBV12-3 or TRBV12-4 to TRBJ1-1, with a weak D call TRBD1 (6 bases). The receptor was derived from a man aged 50 to 60 who received an inactivated influenza vaccine. Sequenced here: PBMCs from blood, sampled 14 to 15 days before vaccination. The CDR3 protein is CASSSDSRYTEAFF. The CDR3 DNA reads TGTGCCAGCAGTTCGGACAGCCGTTACACTGAAGCTTTCTTT.